What follows are 3 T cell receptor beta chains derived from one specimen sequenced in a study of blood T cell repertoires in COVID-19. The repertoire was sequenced with immunoSEQ multiplex PCR; TCRdb's copy has only in-frame clones and lacks some. The profile covers about 280,000 clones, with around nine tenths appearing a single time and 8.5% to 9% taken by the ten largest. Sequences were obtained from peripheral blood. The receptor source for this set is a man aged 35 to 55 with active or convalescent COVID-19.

The chain couples TRBV11-2 to TRBJ1-5; no definite D call. V lost 3 bases and J lost 0, with 9 bases in between. CDR1 and CDR2 (germline): SGHAT, FQNNGV. The CDR3 covers 15 residues. The CDR3 region has the DNA TGTGCCAGCAGCTTGGAGGAGTATAGCAATCAGCCCCAGCATTTT. Translating it yields CASSLEEYSNQPQHF.

V usage is TRBV18 and J usage is TRBJ2-5; no definite D call. V dropped 1 base and J dropped 0 bases, with 6 bases sitting between them. CDR1 and CDR2 from the germline V gene are KGHSH and LQKENI. CDR3 length equals 14 residues. The CDR3 nucleotides are TGTGCCAGCTCACCACAACAAAACCAAGAGACCCAGTACTTC. Amino acids: CASSPQQNQETQYF. Full variable domain (rest looked up from reference TRBV18 and TRBJ2-5): NAGVMQNPRHLVRRRGQEARLRCSPMKGHSHVYWYRQLPEEGLKFMVYLQKENIIDESGMPKERFSAEFPKEGPSILRIQQVVRGDSAAYFCASSPQQNQETQYFGPGTRLLVL.

Points on this clone: Other DNA sequences within the sample encode an identical CDR3. This sequence joins TRBV28 and TRBJ1-2; the D gene is possibly TRBD1 (5 bases). This CDR3 has 13 amino acids. V shed 1 base and J shed 5 bases, with 8 bases lying between them. Per germline, CDR1 MDHEN and CDR2 SYDVKM. CDR3 sequence (DNA): TGTGCCAGCAGTTTATTGGGGGGGTATGGCTACACCTTC. Translation: CASSLLGGYGYTF.